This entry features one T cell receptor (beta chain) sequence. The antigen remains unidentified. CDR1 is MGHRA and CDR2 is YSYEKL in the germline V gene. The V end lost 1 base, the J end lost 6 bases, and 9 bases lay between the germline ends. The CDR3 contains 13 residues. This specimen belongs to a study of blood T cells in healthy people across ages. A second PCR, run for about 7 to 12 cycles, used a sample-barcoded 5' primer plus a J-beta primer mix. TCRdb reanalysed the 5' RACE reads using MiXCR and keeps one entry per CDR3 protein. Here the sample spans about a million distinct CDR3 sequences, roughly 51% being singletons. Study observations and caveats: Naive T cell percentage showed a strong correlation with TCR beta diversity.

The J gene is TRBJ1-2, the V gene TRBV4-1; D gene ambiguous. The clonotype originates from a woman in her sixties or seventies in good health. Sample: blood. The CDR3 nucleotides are TGCGCCAGCAGCCAAGCCTTAGGCCATGGCTACACCTTC. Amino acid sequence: CASSQALGHGYTF.